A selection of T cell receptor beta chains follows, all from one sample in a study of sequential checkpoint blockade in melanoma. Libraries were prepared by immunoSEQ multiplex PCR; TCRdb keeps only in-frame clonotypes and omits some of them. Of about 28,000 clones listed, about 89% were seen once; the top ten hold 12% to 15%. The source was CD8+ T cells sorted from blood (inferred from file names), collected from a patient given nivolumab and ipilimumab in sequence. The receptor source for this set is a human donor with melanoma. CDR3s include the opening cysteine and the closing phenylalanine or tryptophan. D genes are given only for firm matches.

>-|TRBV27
CASSLLSGFRYGYTF
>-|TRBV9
CASSGAVSHEKLFF
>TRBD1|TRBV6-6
CASSSWTGRAYEQYF
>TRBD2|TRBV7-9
CASTPAGGWGDNEQFF
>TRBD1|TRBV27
CASRAPGQGWGYTF
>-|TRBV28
CASSPTGFGGGGEETQYF
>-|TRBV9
CASSVELGGQEGLYF
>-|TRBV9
CASSVSHSAGANVLTF
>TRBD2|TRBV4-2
CASSQGGGVGNEQFF
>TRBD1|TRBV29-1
CSVEGPGQGYEQYF
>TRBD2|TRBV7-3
CASSLTWTSGIYNEQFF
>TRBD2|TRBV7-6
CASSLGWIAGDTDTQYF
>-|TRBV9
CASSVEHLGGGYGYTF
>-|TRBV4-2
CASSQEGGRTDTQYF
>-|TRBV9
CASSPYGSTDTQYF
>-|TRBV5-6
CASSSQGLYTEAFF
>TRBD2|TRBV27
CASSPYSGGAKNIQYF
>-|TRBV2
CASRPGVYGYTF
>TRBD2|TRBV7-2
CASSPGELAGWQETQYF
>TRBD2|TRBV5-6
CASSLYRGLATGELFF
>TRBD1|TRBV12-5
CASGQGQGSTGELFF
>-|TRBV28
CASSTAGSYEQYF
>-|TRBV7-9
CAIRDTRVGEAFF
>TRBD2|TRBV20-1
CSARGVYEQYF
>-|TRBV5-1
CASSLRSRDNEQFF
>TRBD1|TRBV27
CASSRRDRGYNEQFF
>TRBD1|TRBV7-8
CASSPSGTDSYEQYF
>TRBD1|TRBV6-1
CASRDRVTGELFF
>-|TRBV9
CASRRALDNEQFF
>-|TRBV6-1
CASSRQRGANTEAFF
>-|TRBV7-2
CASSLTGGTYNEQFF
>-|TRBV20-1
CSPRAYEQYF
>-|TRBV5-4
CASSLAVGELFF
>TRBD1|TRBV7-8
CASSLGQGADTIYF
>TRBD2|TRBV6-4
CASSDVAGSTDTQYF
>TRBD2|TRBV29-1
CSVEEGLAYPGELFF
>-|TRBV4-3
CASSPQGQGIYGYTF
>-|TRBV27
CASSSGRKKLFF
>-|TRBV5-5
CASSLRVSGYTF
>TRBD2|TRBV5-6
CASSLAIAGLEQFF
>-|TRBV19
CASPPRAVSFGNTIYF
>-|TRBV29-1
CSVEHTGIFDGYTF
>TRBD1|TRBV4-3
CASTTFLGTGTEAFF
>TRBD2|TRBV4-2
CASSPTPGLADHRETQYF
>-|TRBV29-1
CSVPENTGELFF
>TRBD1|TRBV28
CASSYLTGIFDEQYF
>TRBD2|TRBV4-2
CASSQGSSGIVQETQYF
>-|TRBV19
CASSISRVHSYNEQFF
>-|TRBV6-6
CASRSGTSNTGELFF
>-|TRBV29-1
CSVDRGGEAFF
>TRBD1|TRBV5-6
CASSSGQGASEQYF
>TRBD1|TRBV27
CASSLTGGEQPQHF
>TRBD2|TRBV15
CATSRDLGSGSTDEQFF